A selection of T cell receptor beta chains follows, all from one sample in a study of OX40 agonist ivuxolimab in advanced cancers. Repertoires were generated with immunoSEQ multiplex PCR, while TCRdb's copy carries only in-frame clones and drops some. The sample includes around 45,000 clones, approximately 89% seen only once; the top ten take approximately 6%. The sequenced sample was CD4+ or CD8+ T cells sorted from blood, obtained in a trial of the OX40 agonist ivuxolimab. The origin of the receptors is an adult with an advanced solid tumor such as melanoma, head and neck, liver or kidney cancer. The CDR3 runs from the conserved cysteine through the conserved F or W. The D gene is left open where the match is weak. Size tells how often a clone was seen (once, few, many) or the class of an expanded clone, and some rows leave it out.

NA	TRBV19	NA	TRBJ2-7	CASSSRDTGYEQYF	TGTGCCAGTAGTAGCCGGGACACGGGCTACGAGCAGTACTTC
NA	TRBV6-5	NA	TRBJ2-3	CASSYSVRTDTQYF	TGTGCCAGCAGTTACAGCGTGCGGACAGATACGCAGTATTTT
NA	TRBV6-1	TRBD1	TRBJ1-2	CASSEQEGAQPNGYTF	TGTGCCAGCAGTGAACAAGAGGGGGCGCAGCCAAATGGCTACACCTTC
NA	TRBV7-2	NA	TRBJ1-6	CASSSTGGDNSPLHF	TGTGCCAGCAGCTCAACCGGCGGAGATAATTCACCCCTCCACTTT
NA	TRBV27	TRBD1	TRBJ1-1	CASSFWTGPNTEAFF	TGTGCCAGCAGTTTTTGGACAGGCCCGAACACTGAAGCTTTCTTT
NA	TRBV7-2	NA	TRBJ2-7	CASSLSGSYYEQYF	TGTGCCAGCAGCTTATCCGGGAGCTACTACGAGCAGTACTTC
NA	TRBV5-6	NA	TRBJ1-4	CASSPATGSLMQKLFF	TGTGCCAGCAGCCCAGCTACAGGGTCCTTAATGCAAAAACTGTTTTTT
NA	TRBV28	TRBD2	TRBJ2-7	CASKPGLATIYEQYF	TGTGCCAGCAAACCGGGACTAGCAACTATCTACGAGCAGTACTTC
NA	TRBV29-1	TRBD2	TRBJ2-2	CSVVSGDTGELFF	TGCAGCGTAGTTAGCGGGGACACCGGGGAGCTGTTTTTT
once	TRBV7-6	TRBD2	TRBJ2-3	CASSSLAGASTDTQYF	TGTGCCAGCAGCTCCCTAGCGGGGGCCTCGACAGATACGCAGTATTTT
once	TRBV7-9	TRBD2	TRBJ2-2	CASSPQPLAGIYTGELFF	TGTGCCAGCAGCCCCCAGCCTCTAGCGGGGATTTACACCGGGGAGCTGTTTTTT
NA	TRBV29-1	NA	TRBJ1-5	CSVEEANSNQPQHF	TGCAGCGTTGAAGAGGCCAATAGCAATCAGCCCCAGCATTTT
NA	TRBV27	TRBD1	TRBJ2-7	CASSLLQGAGEQYF	TGTGCCAGCAGTTTATTACAGGGGGCGGGCGAGCAGTACTTC
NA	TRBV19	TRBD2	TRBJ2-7	CASSLRDYGSYEQYF	TGTGCCAGTAGTTTGAGGGACTACGGCTCCTACGAGCAGTACTTC
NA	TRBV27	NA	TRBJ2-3	CASSFTGMSTDTQYF	TGTGCCAGCAGTTTCACAGGGATGTCCACAGATACGCAGTATTTT